The text below deals with one T cell receptor (beta chain). CDR1 is MNHNS and CDR2 is SASEGT in the germline V gene. The V gene end was trimmed by 11 bases and the J gene end by 5 bases; junction bases not matched to a gene: 9. The CDR3 consists of 13 residues. Here immunoSEQ multiplex PCR was the method, and the copy in TCRdb shows in-frame clones only, minus some. The table has hundreds of thousands of clones, roughly 84% seen once. The source of the sample is a study of cytomegalovirus exposure and HLA in healthy donors. Sample: PBMCs. The chain joins TRBV6-1 to TRBJ2-3; 8 bases agree with TRBD2. The receptor's source is a young woman in good health and CMV-seropositive. DNA of the CDR3: TGTGCCGGGAGGCGGGAGGACGGAGATACGCAGTATTTT. It encodes CAGRREDGDTQYF.